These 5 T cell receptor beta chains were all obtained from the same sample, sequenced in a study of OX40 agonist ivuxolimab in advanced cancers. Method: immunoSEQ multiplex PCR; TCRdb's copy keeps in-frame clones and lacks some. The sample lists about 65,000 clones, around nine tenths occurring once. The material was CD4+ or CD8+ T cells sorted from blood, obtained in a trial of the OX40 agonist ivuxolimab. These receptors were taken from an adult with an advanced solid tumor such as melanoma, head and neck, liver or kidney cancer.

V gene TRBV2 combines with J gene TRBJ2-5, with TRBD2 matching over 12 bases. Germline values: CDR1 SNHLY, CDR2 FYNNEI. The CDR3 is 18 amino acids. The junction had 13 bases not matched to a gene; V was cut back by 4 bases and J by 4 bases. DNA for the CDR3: TGTGCCAGCAGTGGTAGAGGTCTAGCGGGGGGGCATAGAGAGACCCAGTACTTC. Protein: CASSGRGLAGGHRETQYF.

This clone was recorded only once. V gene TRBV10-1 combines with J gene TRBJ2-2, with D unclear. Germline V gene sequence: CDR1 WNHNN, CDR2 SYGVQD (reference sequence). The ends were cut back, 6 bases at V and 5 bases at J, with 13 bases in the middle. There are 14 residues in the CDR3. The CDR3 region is CASRPNSGTGELFF. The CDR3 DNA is TGCGCCAGCAGGCCGAACAGTGGGACCGGGGAGCTGTTTTTT.

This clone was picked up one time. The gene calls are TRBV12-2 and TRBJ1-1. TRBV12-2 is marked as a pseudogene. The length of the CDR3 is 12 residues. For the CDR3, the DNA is TGTGCAAGTCGCTTAGTAACCAAAGAAGCTTTCTTT. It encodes CASRLVTKEAFF.

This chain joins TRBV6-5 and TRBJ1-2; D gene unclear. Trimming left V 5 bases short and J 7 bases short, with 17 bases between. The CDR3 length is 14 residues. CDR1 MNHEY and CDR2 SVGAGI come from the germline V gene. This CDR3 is CASSEYRGGSGYTF. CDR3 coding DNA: TGTGCCAGCAGTGAATACCGGGGAGGGTCTGGCTACACCTTC.

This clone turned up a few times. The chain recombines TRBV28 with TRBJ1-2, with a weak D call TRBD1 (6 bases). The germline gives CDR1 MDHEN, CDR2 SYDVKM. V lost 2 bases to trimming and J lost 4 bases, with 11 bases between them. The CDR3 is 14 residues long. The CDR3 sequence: CASSLGGGGYGYTF. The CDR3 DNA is TGTGCCAGCAGTTTAGGAGGGGGAGGCTATGGCTACACCTTC.